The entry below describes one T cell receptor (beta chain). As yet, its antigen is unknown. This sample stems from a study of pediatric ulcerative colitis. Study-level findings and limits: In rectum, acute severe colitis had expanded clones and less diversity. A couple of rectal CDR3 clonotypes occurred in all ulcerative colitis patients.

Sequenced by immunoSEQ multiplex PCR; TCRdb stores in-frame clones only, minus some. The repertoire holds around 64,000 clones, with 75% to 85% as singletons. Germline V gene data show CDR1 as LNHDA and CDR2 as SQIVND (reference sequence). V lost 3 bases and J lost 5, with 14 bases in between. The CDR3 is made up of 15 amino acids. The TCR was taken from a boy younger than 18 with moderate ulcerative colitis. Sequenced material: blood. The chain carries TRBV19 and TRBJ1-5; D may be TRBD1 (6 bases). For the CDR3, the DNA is TGTGCCAGTAGTATTTGGGGGGGCGGGGATCAGCCCCAGCATTTT. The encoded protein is CASSIWGGGDQPQHF. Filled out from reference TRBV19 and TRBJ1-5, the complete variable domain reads DGGITQSPKYLFRKEGQNVTLSCEQNLNHDAMYWYRQDPGQGLRLIYYSQIVNDFQKGDIAEGYSVSREKKESFPLTVTSAQKNPTAFYLCASSIWGGGDQPQHFGDGTRLSIL.